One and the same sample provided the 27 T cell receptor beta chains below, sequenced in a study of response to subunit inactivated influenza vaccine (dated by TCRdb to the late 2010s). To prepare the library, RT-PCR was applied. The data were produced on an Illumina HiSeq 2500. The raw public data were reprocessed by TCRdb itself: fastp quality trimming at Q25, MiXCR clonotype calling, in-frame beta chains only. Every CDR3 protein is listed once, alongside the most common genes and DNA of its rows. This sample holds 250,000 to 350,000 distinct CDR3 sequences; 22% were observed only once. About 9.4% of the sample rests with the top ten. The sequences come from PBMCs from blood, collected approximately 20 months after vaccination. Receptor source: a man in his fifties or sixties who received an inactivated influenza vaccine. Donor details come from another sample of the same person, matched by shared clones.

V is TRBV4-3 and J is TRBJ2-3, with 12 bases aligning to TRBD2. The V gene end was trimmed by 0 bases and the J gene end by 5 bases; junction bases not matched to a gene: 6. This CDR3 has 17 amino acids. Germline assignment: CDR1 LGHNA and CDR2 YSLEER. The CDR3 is CASSQDASGRAEDTQYF. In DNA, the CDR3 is TGCGCCAGCAGCCAAGATGCTAGCGGGAGGGCCGAAGATACGCAGTATTTT.

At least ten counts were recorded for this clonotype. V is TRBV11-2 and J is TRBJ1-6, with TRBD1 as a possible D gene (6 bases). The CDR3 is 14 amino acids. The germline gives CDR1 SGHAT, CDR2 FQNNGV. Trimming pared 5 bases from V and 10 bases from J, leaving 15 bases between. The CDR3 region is CASSLSRTVSPLHF. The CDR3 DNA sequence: TGTGCCAGCAGCCTCTCGCGGACAGTGTCACCCCTCCACTTT.

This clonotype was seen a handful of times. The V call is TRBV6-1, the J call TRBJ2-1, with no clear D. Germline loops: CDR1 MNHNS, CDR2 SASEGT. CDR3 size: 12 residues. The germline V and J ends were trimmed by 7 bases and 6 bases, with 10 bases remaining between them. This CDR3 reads CASTFSGNEQFF. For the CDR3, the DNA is TGTGCCAGCACCTTTTCCGGCAATGAGCAGTTCTTC.

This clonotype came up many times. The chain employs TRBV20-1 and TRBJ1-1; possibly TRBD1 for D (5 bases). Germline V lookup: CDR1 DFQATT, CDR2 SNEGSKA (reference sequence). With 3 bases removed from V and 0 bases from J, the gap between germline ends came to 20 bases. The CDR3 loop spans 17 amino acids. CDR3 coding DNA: TGCAGTGCTAGGGAGGTCAGAGACGGGGGTCTGAACACTGAAGCTTTCTTT. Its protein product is CSAREVRDGGLNTEAFF.

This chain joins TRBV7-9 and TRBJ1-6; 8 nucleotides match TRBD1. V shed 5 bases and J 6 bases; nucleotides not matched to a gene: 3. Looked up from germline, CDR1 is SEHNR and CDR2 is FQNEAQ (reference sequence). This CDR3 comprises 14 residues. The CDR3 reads CASSMTGANSPLHF. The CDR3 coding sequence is TGTGCCAGCAGCATGACAGGGGCTAATTCACCCCTCCACTTT.

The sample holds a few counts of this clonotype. CDR3 loop: CASSPPGQQNIQYF. The CDR3 DNA follows: TGTGCCAGCAGTCCCCCGGGACAGCAAAACATTCAGTACTTC. The chain links TRBV12-3 or TRBV12-4 to TRBJ2-4; 7 bases match TRBD1. This CDR3 has 14 amino acids. After removal of 5 bases from V and 5 bases from J, the junction contained 6 bases not matched to a gene.

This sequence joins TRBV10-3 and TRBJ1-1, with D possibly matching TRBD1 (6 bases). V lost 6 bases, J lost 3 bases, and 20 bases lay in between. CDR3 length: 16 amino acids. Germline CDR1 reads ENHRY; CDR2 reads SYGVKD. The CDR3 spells CAIRRVRGALDTEAFF. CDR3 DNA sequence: TGTGCCATCAGGCGAGTTCGGGGGGCGTTGGACACTGAAGCTTTCTTT.

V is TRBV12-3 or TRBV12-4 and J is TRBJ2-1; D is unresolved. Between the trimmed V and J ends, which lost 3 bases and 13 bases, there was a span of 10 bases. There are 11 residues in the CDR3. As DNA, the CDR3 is TGTGCCAGCAGTTTTGCCGGAATACAGTTCTTC. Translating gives CASSFAGIQFF.

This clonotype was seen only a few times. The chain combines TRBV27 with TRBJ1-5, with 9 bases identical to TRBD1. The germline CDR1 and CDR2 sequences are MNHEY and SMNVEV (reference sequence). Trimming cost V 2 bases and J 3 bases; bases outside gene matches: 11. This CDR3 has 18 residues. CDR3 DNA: TGTGCCAGCAGTTTAAAACCCCCGGGACAGGGAGACAATCAGCCCCAGCATTTT. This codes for CASSLKPPGQGDNQPQHF.

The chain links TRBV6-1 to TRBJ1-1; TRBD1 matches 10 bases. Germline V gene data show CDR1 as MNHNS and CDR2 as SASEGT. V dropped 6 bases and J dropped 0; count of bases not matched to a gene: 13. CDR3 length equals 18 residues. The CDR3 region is CASSPSWTGGTVNTEAFF. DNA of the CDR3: TGTGCCAGCAGCCCTAGTTGGACAGGGGGAACGGTGAACACTGAAGCTTTCTTT.

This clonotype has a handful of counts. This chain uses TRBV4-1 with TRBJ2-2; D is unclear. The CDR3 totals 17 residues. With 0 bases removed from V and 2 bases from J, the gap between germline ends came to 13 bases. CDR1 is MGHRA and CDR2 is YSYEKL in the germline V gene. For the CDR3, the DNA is TGCGCCAGCAGCCAAGATTATCAGAGACAAAACACCGGGGAGCTGTTTTTT. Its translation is CASSQDYQRQNTGELFF.

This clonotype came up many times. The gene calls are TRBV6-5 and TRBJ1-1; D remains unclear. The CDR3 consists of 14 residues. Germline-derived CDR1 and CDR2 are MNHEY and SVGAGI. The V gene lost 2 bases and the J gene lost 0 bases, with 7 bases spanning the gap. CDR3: CASSYGRMNTEAFF. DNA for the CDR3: TGTGCCAGCAGTTACGGACGGATGAACACTGAAGCTTTCTTT.

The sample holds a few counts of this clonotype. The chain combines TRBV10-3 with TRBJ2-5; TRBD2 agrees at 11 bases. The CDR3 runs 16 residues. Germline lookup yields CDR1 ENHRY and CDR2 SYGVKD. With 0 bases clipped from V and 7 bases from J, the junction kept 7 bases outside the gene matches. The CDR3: CAISESGTSGLSTQYF. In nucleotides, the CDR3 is TGTGCCATCAGTGAGTCGGGGACTAGCGGATTATCGACCCAGTACTTC.

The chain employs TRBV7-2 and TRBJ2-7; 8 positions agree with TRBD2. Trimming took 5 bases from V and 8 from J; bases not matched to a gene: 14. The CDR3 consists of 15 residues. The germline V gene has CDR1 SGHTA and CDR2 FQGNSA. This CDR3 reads CASSQGIVTGGQQYF. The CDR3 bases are TGTGCCAGCAGCCAGGGAATTGTGACGGGGGGGCAGCAGTACTTC.

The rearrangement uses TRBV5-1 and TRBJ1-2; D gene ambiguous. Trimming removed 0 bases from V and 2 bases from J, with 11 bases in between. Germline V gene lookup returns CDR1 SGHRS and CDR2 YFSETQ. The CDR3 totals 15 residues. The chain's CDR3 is CASSLVDGYNYGYTF. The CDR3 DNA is TGCGCCAGCAGCTTGGTTGACGGTTACAACTATGGCTACACCTTC.

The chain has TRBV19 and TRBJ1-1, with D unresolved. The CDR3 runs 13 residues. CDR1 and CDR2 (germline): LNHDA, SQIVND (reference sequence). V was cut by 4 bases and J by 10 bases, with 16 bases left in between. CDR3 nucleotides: TGTGCCAGTAGTAAAACGTGGACGCTTGGAGCTTTCTTT. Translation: CASSKTWTLGAFF.

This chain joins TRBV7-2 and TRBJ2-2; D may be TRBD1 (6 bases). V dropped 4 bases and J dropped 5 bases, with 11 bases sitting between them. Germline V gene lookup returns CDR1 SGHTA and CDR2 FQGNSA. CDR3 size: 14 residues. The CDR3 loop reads CASSSLQGTGELFF. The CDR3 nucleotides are TGTGCCAGCAGCTCATTGCAGGGGACCGGGGAGCTGTTTTTT.

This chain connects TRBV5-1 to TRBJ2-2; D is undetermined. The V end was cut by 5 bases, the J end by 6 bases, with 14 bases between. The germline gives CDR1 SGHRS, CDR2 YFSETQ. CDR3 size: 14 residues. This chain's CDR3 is CASRVITGSGELFF. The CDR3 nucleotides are TGCGCCAGCAGGGTCATAACCGGCTCCGGGGAGCTGTTTTTT.

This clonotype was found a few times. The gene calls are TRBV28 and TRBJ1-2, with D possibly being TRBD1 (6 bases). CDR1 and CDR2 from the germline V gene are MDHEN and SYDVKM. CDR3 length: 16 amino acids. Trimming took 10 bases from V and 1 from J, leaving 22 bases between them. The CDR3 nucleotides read TGTGCCACCTACCGGGACACCGGGGAGGATAACTATGGCTACACCTTC. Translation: CATYRDTGEDNYGYTF.

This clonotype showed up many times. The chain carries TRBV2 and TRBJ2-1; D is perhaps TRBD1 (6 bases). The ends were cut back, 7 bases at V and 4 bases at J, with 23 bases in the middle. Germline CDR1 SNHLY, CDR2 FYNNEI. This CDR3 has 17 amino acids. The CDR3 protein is CASTFVPGRGPYNEQFF. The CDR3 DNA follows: TGTGCCAGCACATTCGTCCCGGGCAGGGGCCCTTACAATGAGCAGTTCTTC.

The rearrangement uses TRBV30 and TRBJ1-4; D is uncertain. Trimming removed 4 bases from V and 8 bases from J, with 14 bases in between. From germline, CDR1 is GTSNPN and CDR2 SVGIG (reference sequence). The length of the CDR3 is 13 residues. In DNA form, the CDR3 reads TGTGCCTGGAAGGAGGGTCCGGGGGAAAAACTGTTTTTT. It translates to CAWKEGPGEKLFF.

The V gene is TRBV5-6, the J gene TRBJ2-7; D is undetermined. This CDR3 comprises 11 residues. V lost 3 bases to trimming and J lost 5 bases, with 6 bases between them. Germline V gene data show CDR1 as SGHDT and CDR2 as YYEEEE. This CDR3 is CASSSPHEQYF. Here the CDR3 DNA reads TGTGCCAGCAGCTCCCCCCACGAGCAGTACTTC.

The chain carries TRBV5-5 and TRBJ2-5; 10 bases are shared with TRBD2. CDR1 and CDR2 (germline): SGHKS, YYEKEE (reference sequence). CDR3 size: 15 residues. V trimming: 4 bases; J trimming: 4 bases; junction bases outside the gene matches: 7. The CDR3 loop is CASSSGGAFVETQYF. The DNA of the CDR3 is TGTGCCAGCAGCAGCGGGGGGGCTTTCGTAGAGACCCAGTACTTC.

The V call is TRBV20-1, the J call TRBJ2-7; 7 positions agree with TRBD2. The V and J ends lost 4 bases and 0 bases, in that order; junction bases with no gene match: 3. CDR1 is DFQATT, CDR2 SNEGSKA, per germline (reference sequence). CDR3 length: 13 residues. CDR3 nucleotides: TGCAGTGCTAAGGGGACTAACTCCTACGAGCAGTACTTC. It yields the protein CSAKGTNSYEQYF.

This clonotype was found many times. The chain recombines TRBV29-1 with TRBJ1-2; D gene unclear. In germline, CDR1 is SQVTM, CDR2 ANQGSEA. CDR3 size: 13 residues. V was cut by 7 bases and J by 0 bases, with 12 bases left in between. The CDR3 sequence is CSANARANYGYTF. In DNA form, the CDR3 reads TGCAGCGCGAACGCCCGCGCTAACTATGGCTACACCTTC.

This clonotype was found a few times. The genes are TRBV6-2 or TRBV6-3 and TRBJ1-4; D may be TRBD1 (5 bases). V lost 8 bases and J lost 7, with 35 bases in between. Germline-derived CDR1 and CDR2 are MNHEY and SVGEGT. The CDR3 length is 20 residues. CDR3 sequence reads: CASEDPFFSSTGDVGEKLFF. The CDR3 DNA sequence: TGTGCCAGCGAAGACCCTTTCTTCAGTTCAACGGGGGATGTGGGTGAAAAACTGTTTTTT.

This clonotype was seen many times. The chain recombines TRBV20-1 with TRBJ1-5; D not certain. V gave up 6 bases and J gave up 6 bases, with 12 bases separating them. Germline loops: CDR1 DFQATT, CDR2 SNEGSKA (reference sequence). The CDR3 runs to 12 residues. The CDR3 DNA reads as TGCAGTGCGCCCACGTCGGGTCAGCCCCAGCATTTT. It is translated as CSAPTSGQPQHF.